The entry that follows covers one TCR beta chain sequence. The germline V gene encodes CDR1 SGHDT and CDR2 YYEEEE. After removal of 3 bases from V and 4 bases from J, the junction contained 6 bases not matched to a gene. This CDR3 has 14 amino acids. The data belong to a study of T cell changes during pregnancy in multiple sclerosis. Sequencing used immunoSEQ multiplex PCR; TCRdb keeps in-frame clones, though not all of them. This table has 35,000 to 50,000 clones, about 87% appearing once. The sequenced sample was CD4+ T cells from peripheral blood mononuclear cells, obtained in the second trimester of pregnancy. The TCR sequence derives from a female donor with multiple sclerosis, enrolled in a pregnancy study. The chain carries TRBV5-6 and TRBJ2-5, with TRBD1 matching 7 bases. As DNA, the CDR3 is TGTGCCAGCAGCTCGACAGGGATGGGAGAGACCCAGTACTTC. It yields the protein CASSSTGMGETQYF.